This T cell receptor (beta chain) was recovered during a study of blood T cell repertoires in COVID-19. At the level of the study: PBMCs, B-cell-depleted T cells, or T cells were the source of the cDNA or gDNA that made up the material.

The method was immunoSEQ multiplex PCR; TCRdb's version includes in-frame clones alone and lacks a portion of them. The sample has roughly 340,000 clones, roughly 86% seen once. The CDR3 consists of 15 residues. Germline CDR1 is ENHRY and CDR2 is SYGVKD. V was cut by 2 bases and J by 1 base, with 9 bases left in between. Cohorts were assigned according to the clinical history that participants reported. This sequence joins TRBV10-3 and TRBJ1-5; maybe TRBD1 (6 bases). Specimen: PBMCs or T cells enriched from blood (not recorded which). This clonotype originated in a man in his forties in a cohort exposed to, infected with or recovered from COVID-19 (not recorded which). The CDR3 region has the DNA TGTGCCATCAGTGAGACCACAGGGAGCAATCAGCCCCAGCATTTT. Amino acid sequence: CAISETTGSNQPQHF.